The 11 T cell receptor beta chains reported below all come from one sample, sequenced in a study of cytomegalovirus exposure and HLA in healthy donors. The PCR made use of 60 Vbeta and 13 Jbeta primers. Using immunoSEQ multiplex PCR, the repertoire was profiled, and TCRdb retains in-frame clones only, with some absent. The repertoire holds about 140,000 clones, with about 75% as singletons. The sequencing input was PBMCs. The receptors were sampled from a man aged 18 to 29 in good health and CMV-seronegative.

The chain is built from TRBV11-3 and TRBJ1-3; D is uncertain. Germline V CDR1 and CDR2: SGHNT, YENEEA. Trimming shortened V by 5 bases and J by 3 bases, and 2 bases separated the two germline ends. The CDR3 covers 11 residues. In nucleotides, the CDR3 is TGTGCCAGCAGCCTTGGAAACACCATATATTTT. Translation: CASSLGNTIYF.

The chain employs TRBV2 and TRBJ1-2, with 8 nucleotides matching TRBD1. The V and J ends lost 5 bases and 4 bases, in that order; junction bases with no gene match: 6. This CDR3 contains 14 residues. CDR1 SNHLY and CDR2 FYNNEI come from the germline V gene. The CDR3 bases are TGTGCCAGCAGTAATCAGGGGGCCAGCTATGGCTACACCTTC. Translated, it gives CASSNQGASYGYTF.

V usage is TRBV10-1 and J usage is TRBJ2-3; D is unclear. The CDR3 length is 13 residues. Trimming took off 0 bases at V and 12 bases at J, with 13 bases between the two ends. In germline, CDR1 is WNHNN, CDR2 SYGVQD (reference sequence). The CDR3 DNA follows: TGCGCCAGCAGTGAGTCCCTGAAGAGGAGTCAGTATTTT. It specifies CASSESLKRSQYF.

The chain is built from TRBV2 and TRBJ2-5; D might be TRBD1 (5 bases). TRBJ2-7 explains the end of the DNA better; the J call may be wrong. The CDR3 extends over 14 amino acids. Germline-derived CDR1 and CDR2 are SNHLY and FYNNEI. The CDR3 here is CASSDWVRGNEQYF. In DNA, the CDR3 is TGTGCCAGCAGTGATTGGGTAAGGGGAAACGAGCAGTACTTC.

The V gene is TRBV7-9, the J gene TRBJ2-7, with 7 bases matching TRBD2. This CDR3 contains 14 residues. The V gene end was trimmed by 5 bases and the J gene end by 9 bases; junction bases not matched to a gene: 13. Germline values: CDR1 SEHNR, CDR2 FQNEAQ (reference sequence). In nucleotides, the CDR3 is TGTGCCAGCAGCCCCCCGGGAGGTGTGGACGGGCAGTACTTC. Translating it yields CASSPPGGVDGQYF. The full variable domain, with the rest looked up from reference TRBV7-9 and TRBJ2-7, is DTGVSQNPRHKITKRGQNVTFRCDPISEHNRLYWYRQTLGQGPEFLTYFQNEAQLEKSRLLSDRFSAERPKGSFSTLEIQRTEQGDSAMYLCASSPPGGVDGQYFGPGTRLTVT.

The V call is TRBV7-9, the J call TRBJ2-5; weak D call: TRBD1 (6 bases). This CDR3 has 17 residues. The V and J ends lost 5 bases and 2 bases respectively, with 21 bases between them. Germline values: CDR1 SEHNR, CDR2 FQNEAQ (reference sequence). Here the CDR3 DNA reads TGTGCCAGCAGCCCCCCGGGTTCCAGACAGGCGCAAGAGACCCAGTACTTC. As protein: CASSPPGSRQAQETQYF.

The V and J genes are TRBV11-3 and TRBJ2-1, with a possible D match to TRBD1 (5 bases). Trimming took 5 bases from V and 0 from J, leaving 11 bases between them. The CDR3 totals 15 residues. Germline loops: CDR1 SGHNT, CDR2 YENEEA. The CDR3: CASSTRQSSYNEQFF. CDR3 DNA: TGTGCCAGCAGCACACGACAGAGCTCCTACAATGAGCAGTTCTTC.

This sequence joins TRBV19 and TRBJ1-5, with D possibly matching TRBD1 (5 bases). The V gene lost 1 base and the J gene lost 6 bases, with 10 bases spanning the gap. The CDR3 loop spans 14 amino acids. The germline gives CDR1 LNHDA, CDR2 SQIVND (reference sequence). The CDR3 here is CASSIGRVGQPQHF. CDR3 sequence (DNA): TGTGCCAGTAGTATAGGCAGGGTGGGTCAGCCCCAGCATTTT.

This clone was picked up a small number of times. J is TRBJ1-2 and V is TRBV4-1; 8 positions agree with TRBD1. Germline trimming cut 1 base from V and 7 bases from J; bases unmatched to any gene: 17. This CDR3 has 18 residues. Looked up from germline, CDR1 is MGHRA and CDR2 is YSYEKL. For the CDR3, the DNA is TGCGCCAGCAGCCAAGGAGATAAATTGGACAGGGCGCTCGGTGGCTACACCTTC. Its protein is CASSQGDKLDRALGGYTF.

The gene calls are TRBV27 and TRBJ1-5; D not resolved. There are 13 residues in the CDR3. Looked up from germline, CDR1 is MNHEY and CDR2 is SMNVEV (reference sequence). Trimming stripped 3 bases from V and 7 bases from J, with 10 bases between. CDR3 in DNA: TGTGCCAGCAGTTTGAACGGAGGCCAGCCCCAGCATTTT. Translating it yields CASSLNGGQPQHF.

The gene calls are TRBV30 and TRBJ2-2; 7 nucleotides line up with TRBD2. V lost 3 bases and J lost 4; bases outside the gene matches: 8. Per germline, CDR1 GTSNPN and CDR2 SVGIG (reference sequence). CDR3 size: 15 residues. In nucleotides, the CDR3 is TGTGCCTGGAGCCCCGGGACTAAGATCACCGGGGAGCTGTTTTTT. It translates to CAWSPGTKITGELFF.